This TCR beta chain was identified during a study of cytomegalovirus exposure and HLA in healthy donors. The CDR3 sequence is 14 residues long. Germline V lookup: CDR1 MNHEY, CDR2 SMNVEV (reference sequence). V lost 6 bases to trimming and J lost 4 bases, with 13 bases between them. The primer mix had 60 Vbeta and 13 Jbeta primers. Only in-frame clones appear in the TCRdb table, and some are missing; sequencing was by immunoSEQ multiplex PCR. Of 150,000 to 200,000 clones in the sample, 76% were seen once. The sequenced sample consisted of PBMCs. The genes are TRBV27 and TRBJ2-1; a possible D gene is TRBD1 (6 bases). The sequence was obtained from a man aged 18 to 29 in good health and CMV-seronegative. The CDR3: CASSKSGVYNEQFF. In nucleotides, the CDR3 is TGTGCCAGCAGCAAATCAGGGGTTTACAATGAGCAGTTCTTC.